A single T cell receptor beta chain is shown here with its context. The data derive from a study of blood T cell repertoires in COVID-19. About the research overall: T cells, B-cell-depleted T cells, or PBMCs supplied cDNA or gDNA.

Here immunoSEQ multiplex PCR was the method, and the copy in TCRdb shows in-frame clones only, minus some. Among fewer than 500,000 clones, around 90% were seen once, and the ten largest hold around 0.92%. Seattle cases were enrolled at active infection and followed longitudinally. Germline assignment: CDR1 LNHDA and CDR2 SQIVND (reference sequence). CDR3 length: 16 residues. Trimming took off 6 bases at V and 1 base at J, with 18 bases between the two ends. Sequences were obtained from peripheral blood. The rearrangement uses TRBV19 and TRBJ2-5, with D perhaps matching TRBD2 (6 bases). This clonotype was obtained from a man aged 18 to 35 with COVID-19, enrolled during active disease. The CDR3 spells CASSLTYGGRQETQYF. CDR3 in DNA: TGTGCCAGTAGCCTAACTTACGGAGGGCGCCAAGAGACCCAGTACTTC. Full variable domain (missing parts from reference TRBV19 and TRBJ2-5): DGGITQSPKYLFRKEGQNVTLSCEQNLNHDAMYWYRQDPGQGLRLIYYSQIVNDFQKGDIAEGYSVSREKKESFPLTVTSAQKNPTAFYLCASSLTYGGRQETQYFGPGTRLLVL.